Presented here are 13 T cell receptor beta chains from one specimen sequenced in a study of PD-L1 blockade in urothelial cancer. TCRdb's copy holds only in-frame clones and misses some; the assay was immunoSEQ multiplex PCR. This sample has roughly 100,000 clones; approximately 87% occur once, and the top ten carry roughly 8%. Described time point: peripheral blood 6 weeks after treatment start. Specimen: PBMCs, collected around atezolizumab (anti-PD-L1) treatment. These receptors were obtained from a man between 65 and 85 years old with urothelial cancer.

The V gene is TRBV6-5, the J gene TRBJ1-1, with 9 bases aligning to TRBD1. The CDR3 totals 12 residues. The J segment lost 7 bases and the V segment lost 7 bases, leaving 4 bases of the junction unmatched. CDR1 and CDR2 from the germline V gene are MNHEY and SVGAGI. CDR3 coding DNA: TGTGCCAGCAAGGGGGGACAGGGTGAAGCTTTCTTT. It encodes CASKGGQGEAFF.

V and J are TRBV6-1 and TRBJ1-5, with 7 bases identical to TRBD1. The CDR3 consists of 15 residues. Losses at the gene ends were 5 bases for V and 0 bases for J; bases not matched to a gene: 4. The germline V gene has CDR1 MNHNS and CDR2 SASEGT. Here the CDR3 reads CASSSDRISNQPQHF. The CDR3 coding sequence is TGTGCCAGCAGTTCGGACAGGATTAGCAATCAGCCCCAGCATTTT.

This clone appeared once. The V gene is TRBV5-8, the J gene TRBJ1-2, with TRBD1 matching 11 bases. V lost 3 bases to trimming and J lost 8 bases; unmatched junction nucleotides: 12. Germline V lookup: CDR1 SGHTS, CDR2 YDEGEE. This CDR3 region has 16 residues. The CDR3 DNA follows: TGTGCCAGCAGCTCGCCGGGACAGGGGGAGTCTCGGGGCTACACCTTC. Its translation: CASSSPGQGESRGYTF. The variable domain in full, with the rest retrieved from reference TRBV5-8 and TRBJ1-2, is EAGVTQSPTHLIKTRGQQATLRCSPISGHTSVYWYQQALGLGLQFLLWYDEGEERNRGNFPPRFSGRQFPNYSSELNVNALELEDSALYLCASSSPGQGESRGYTFGSGTRLTVV.

CDR3 in DNA: TGTGCCAGCAGTCAGCTAGCGGGAGACTATACCGGGGAGCTGTTTTTT. Its translation: CASSQLAGDYTGELFF. The V and J genes are TRBV5-5 and TRBJ2-2, with 10 bases aligning to TRBD2. V trimming: 5 bases; J trimming: 5 bases; junction bases outside the gene matches: 9. The CDR3 spans 16 residues. Germline assignment: CDR1 SGHKS and CDR2 YYEKEE (reference sequence). The entire variable domain, with the rest obtained from reference TRBV5-5 and TRBJ2-2, is as follows: DAGVTQSPTHLIKTRGQQVTLRCSPISGHKSVSWYQQVLGQGPQFIFQYYEKEERGRGNFPDRFSARQFPNYSSELNVNALLLGDSALYLCASSQLAGDYTGELFFGEGSRLTVL.

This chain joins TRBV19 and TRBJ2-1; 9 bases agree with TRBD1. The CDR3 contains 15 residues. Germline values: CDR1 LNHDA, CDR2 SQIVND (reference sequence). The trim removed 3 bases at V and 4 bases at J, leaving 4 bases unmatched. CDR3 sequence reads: CASSIRGTGYNEQFF. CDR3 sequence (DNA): TGTGCCAGTAGTATCCGAGGGACAGGGTACAATGAGCAGTTCTTC.

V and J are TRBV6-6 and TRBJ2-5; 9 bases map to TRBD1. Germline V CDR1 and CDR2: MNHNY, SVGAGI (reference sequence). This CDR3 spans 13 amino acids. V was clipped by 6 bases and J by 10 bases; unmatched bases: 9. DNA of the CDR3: TGTGCCAGCAGCCGTGGGACAGGGAGCGACCAGTACTTC. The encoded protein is CASSRGTGSDQYF.

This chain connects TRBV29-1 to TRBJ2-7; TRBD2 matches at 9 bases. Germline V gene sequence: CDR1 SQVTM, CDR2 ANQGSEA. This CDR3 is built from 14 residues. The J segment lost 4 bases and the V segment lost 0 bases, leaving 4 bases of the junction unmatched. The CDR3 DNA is TGCAGCGTTGAAGATGATGCGGGAGGGTACGAGCAGTACTTC. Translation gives CSVEDDAGGYEQYF.

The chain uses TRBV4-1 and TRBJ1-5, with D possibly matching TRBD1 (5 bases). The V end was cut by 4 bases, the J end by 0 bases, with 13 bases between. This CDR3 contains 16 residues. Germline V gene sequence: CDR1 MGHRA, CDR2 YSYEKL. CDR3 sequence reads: CASSLSSGFSNQPQHF. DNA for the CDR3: TGCGCCAGCAGCCTCAGTTCAGGGTTTAGCAATCAGCCCCAGCATTTT.

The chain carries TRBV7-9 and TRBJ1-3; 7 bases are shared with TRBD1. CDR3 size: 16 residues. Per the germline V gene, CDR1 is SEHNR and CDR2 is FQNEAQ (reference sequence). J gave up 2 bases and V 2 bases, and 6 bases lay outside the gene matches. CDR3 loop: CASSLRGGIAGNTIYF. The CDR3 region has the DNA TGTGCCAGCAGCTTAAGAGGGGGCATTGCTGGAAACACCATATATTTT. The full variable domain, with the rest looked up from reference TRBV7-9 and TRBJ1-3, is DTGVSQNPRHKITKRGQNVTFRCDPISEHNRLYWYRQTLGQGPEFLTYFQNEAQLEKSRLLSDRFSAERPKGSFSTLEIQRTEQGDSAMYLCASSLRGGIAGNTIYFGEGSWLTVV.

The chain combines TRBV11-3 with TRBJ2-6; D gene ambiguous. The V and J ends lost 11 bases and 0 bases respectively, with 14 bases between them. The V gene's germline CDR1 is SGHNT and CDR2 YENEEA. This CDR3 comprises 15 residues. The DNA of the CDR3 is TGTGCCGTAACGTGGGCCGCCTCTGGGGCCAACGTCCTGACTTTC. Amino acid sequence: CAVTWAASGANVLTF. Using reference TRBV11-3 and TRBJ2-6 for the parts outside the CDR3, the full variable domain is EAGVVQSPRYKIIEKKQPVAFWCNPISGHNTLYWYLQNLGQGPELLIRYENEEAVDDSQLPKDRFSAERLKGVDSTLKIQPAELGDSAVYLCAVTWAASGANVLTFGAGSRLTVL.

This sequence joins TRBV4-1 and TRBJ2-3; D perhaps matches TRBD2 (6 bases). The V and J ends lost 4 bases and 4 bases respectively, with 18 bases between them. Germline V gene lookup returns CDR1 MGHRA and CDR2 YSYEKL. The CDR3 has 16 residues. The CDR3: CASSPSDGSGPDTQYF. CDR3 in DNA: TGCGCCAGCAGCCCCTCGGACGGGAGTGGCCCAGATACGCAGTATTTT.

CDR3 sequence (DNA): TGTGCCAGCAGTCCCGGTCGGGGGTCTCGCGAGCAGTACTTC. It translates to CASSPGRGSREQYF. The rearrangement joins TRBV5-6 to TRBJ2-7; D may be TRBD2 (6 bases). The V gene lost 5 bases and the J gene lost 6 bases, with 18 bases spanning the gap. Germline CDR1 reads SGHDT; CDR2 reads YYEEEE. The CDR3 is 14 residues long. Drawing the rest from reference TRBV5-6 and TRBJ2-7, the complete variable domain is DAGVTQSPTHLIKTRGQQVTLRCSPKSGHDTVSWYQQALGQGPQFIFQYYEEEERQRGNFPDRFSGHQFPNYSSELNVNALLLGDSALYLCASSPGRGSREQYFGPGTRLTVT.

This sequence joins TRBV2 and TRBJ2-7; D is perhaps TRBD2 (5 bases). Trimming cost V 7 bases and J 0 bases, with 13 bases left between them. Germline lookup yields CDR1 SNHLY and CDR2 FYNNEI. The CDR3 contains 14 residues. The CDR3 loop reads CASKISESSYEQYF. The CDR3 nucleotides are TGTGCCAGCAAAATTAGCGAGAGCTCCTACGAGCAGTACTTC.